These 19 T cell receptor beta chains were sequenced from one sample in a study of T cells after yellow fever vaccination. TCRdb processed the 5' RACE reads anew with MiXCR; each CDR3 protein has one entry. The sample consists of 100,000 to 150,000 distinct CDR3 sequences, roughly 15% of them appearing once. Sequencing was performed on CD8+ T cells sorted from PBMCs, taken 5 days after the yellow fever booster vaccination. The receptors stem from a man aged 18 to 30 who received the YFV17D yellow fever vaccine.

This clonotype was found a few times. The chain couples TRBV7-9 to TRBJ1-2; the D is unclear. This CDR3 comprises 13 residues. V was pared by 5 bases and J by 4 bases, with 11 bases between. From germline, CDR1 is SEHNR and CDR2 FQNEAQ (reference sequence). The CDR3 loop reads CASSRGLSYGYTF. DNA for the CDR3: TGTGCCAGCAGCCGAGGGCTTTCCTATGGCTACACCTTC.

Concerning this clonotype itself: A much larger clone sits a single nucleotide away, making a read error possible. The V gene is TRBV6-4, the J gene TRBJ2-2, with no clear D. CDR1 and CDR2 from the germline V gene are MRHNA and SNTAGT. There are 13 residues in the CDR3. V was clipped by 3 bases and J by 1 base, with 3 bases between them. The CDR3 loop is CASSEGNTGELFF. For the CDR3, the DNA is TGTGCCAGCAGTGAAGGGAACACCGGGGAGCTGTTTTTT.

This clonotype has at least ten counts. CDR3 nucleotide sequence: TGTGCCCTTAGGGGACAGGACACCGGGGAGCTGTTTTTT. Translation gives CALRGQDTGELFF. The J gene is TRBJ2-2, the V gene TRBV7-9, with 8 bases aligning to TRBD1. J gave up 3 bases and V 11 bases, and 5 bases lay outside the gene matches. The CDR3 covers 13 residues. Germline-derived CDR1 and CDR2 are SEHNR and FQNEAQ (reference sequence).

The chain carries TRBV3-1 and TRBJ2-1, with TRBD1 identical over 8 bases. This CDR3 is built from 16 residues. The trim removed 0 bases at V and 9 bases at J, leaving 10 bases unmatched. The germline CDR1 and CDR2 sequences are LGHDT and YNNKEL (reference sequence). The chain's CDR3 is CASSQDRARGRGEQFF. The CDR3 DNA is TGTGCCAGCAGCCAAGATAGGGCCAGGGGGCGAGGTGAGCAGTTCTTC.

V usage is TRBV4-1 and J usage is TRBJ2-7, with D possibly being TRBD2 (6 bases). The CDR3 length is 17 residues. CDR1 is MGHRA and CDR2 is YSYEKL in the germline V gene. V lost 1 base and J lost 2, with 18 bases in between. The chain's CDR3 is CASSQVLGGTPAYEQYF. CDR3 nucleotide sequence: TGCGCCAGCAGCCAAGTTTTGGGCGGGACCCCCGCCTACGAGCAGTACTTC.

CDR3 nucleotide sequence: TGTGCCAGCAGCCGAGACGCCGGCCAAGAGACCCAGTACTTC. It yields the protein CASSRDAGQETQYF. The chain recombines TRBV7-9 with TRBJ2-5; D remains unclear. The CDR3 covers 14 residues. Germline values: CDR1 SEHNR, CDR2 FQNEAQ (reference sequence). Between the trimmed V and J ends, which lost 5 bases and 1 base, there was a span of 11 bases.

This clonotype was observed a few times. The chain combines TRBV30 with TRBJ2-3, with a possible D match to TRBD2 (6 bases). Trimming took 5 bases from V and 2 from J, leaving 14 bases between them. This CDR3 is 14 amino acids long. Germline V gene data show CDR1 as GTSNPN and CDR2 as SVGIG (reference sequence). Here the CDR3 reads CAWLRAGITDTQYF. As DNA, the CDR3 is TGTGCCTGGCTGAGGGCGGGGATCACAGATACGCAGTATTTT. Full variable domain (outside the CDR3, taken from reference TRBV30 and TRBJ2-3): SQTIHQWPATLVQPVGSPLSLECTVEGTSNPNLYWYRQAAGRGLQLLFYSVGIGQISSEVPQNLSASRPQDRQFILSSKKLLLSDSGFYLCAWLRAGITDTQYFGPGTRLTVL.

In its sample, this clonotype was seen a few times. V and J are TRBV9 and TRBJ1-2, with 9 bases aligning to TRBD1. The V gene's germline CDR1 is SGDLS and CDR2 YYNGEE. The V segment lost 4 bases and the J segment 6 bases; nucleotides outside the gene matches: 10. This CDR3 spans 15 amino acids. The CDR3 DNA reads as TGTGCCAGCAGCCCCCGGGACAGGGTGGGCGATGGCTACACCTTC. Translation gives CASSPRDRVGDGYTF.

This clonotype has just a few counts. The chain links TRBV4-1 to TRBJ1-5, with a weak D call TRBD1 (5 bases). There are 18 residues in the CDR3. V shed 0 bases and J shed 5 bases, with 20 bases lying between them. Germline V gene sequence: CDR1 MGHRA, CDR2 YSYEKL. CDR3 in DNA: TGCGCCAGCAGCCAAGAATCAGGACACCTTTTATCAGATCAGCCCCAGCATTTT. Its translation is CASSQESGHLLSDQPQHF.

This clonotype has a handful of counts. The CDR3 is CASSERGMTYEQYF. DNA of the CDR3: TGTGCCAGCAGTGAAAGAGGCATGACCTACGAGCAGTACTTC. The genes are TRBV2 and TRBJ2-7; D is uncertain. The CDR3 totals 14 residues. CDR1 is SNHLY and CDR2 is FYNNEI in the germline V gene. Trimming shortened V by 2 bases and J by 2 bases, and 10 bases separated the two germline ends.

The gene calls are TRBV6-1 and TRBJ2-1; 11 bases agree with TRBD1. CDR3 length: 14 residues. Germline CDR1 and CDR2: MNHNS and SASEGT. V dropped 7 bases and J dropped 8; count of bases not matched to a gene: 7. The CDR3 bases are TGTGCCAGCAAAGGGACAGGGGGATCGGATGAGCAGTTCTTC. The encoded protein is CASKGTGGSDEQFF.

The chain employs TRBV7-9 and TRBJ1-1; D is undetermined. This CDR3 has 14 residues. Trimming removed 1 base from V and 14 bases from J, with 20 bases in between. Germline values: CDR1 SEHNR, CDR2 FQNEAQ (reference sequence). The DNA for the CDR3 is TGTGCCAGCAGCTTAGAGTTCCGGGGATCCGGGGTATTCTTT. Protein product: CASSLEFRGSGVFF.

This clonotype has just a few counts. The CDR3 loop reads CATSARQGNGEQYF. In DNA form, the CDR3 reads TGTGCCACCAGCGCCCGACAGGGGAACGGCGAGCAGTACTTC. The rearrangement joins TRBV24-1 to TRBJ2-7; 8 bases agree with TRBD1. CDR3 length: 14 residues. V lost 7 bases, J lost 6 bases, and 10 bases stayed unmatched. Germline V CDR1 and CDR2: KGHDR, SFDVKD.

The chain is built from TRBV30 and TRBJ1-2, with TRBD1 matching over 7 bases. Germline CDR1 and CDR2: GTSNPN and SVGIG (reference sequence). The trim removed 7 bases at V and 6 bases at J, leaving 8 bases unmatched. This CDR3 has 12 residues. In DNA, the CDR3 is TGTGCCTCTGAAGGGGGCATCGATGGCTACACCTTC. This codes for CASEGGIDGYTF.

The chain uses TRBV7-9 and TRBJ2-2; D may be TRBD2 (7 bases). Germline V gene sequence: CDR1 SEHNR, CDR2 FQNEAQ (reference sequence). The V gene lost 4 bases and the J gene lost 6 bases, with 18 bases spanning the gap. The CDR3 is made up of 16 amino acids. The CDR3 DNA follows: TGTGCCAGCAGCTCTCGTGGCGGGGGCCGGGCCGGGGAGCTGTTTTTT. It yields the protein CASSSRGGGRAGELFF.

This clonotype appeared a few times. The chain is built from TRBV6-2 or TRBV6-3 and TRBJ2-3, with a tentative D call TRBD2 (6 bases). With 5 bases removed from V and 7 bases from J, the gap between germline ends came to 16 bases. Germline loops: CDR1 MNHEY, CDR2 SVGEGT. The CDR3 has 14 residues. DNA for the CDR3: TGTGCCAGCAGTGGCCGCGGGACTTCAAATACGCAGTATTTT. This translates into CASSGRGTSNTQYF.

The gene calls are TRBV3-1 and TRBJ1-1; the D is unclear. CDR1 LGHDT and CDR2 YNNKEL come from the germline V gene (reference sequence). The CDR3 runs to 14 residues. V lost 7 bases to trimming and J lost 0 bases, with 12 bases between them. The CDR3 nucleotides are TGTGCCAGCACCGGTGAGCCCATGAACACTGAAGCTTTCTTT. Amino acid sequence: CASTGEPMNTEAFF.

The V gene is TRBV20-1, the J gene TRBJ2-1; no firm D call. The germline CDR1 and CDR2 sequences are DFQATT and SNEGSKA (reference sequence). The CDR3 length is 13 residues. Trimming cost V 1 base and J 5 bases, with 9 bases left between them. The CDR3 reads CSARAFTHNEQFF. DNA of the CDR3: TGCAGTGCTAGAGCCTTTACTCACAATGAGCAGTTCTTC.

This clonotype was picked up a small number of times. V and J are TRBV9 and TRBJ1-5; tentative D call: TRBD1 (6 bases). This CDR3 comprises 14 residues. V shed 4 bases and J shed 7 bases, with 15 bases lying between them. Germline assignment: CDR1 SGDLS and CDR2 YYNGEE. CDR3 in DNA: TGTGCCAGCAGCCCCGGAGGGGGGGGACAGCCCCAGCATTTT. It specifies CASSPGGGGQPQHF.